These 22 T cell receptor beta chains share one sample of origin, sequenced in a study of cytomegalovirus exposure and HLA in healthy donors. The PCR used 60 Vbeta and 13 Jbeta primers. Sequenced by immunoSEQ multiplex PCR; TCRdb stores in-frame clones only, minus some. The profile shows 150,000 or so clones, almost 80% of them singletons. Sequencing was done on a sample of PBMCs. The source is a man younger than 30 in good health and CMV-seropositive.

A few counts support this clone. Written as DNA, the CDR3 is TGCGCCAGCAGCCAGACGCAGGGTGGGTCTGGCTACACCTTC. It translates to CASSQTQGGSGYTF. The V gene is TRBV4-3, the J gene TRBJ1-2; possibly TRBD1 for D (5 bases). This CDR3 has 14 amino acids. Trimming took 3 bases from V and 7 from J, leaving 15 bases between them. CDR1 and CDR2 from the germline V gene are LGHNA and YSLEER.

Of note for this clone: One end of the junction does not line up with germline, which may come from a read error. The chain recombines TRBV29-1 with TRBJ1-1, with D maybe TRBD1 (5 bases). The CDR3 loop spans 13 amino acids. In germline, CDR1 is SQVTM, CDR2 ANQGSEA. CDR3 loop: CSVEAPVGGRARF. The CDR3 nucleotides read TGCAGCGTTGAAGCCCCAGTCGGTGGCAGGGCACGATTT.

The V and J genes are TRBV11-2 and TRBJ1-1; 9 bases line up with TRBD1. The CDR3 is made up of 16 amino acids. With V trimmed by 4 bases and J by 4 bases, 10 bases remained unmatched. Germline values: CDR1 SGHAT, CDR2 FQNNGV. Here the CDR3 reads CASSYLQGAGLTEAFF. The CDR3 DNA reads TGTGCCAGCAGCTATTTACAGGGGGCGGGTCTCACTGAAGCTTTCTTT.

The rearrangement joins TRBV27 to TRBJ2-2; D is perhaps TRBD2 (5 bases). CDR1 and CDR2 (germline): MNHEY, SMNVEV (reference sequence). V lost 2 bases to trimming and J lost 5 bases, with 12 bases between them. The CDR3 covers 15 residues. The CDR3 reads CASSLGLGGTGELFF. As DNA, the CDR3 is TGTGCCAGCAGTTTAGGGCTAGGAGGTACCGGGGAGCTGTTTTTT.

CDR3 sequence: CASSSQFTDTQYF. CDR3 in DNA: TGTGCCAGCAGCTCCCAATTCACAGATACGCAGTATTTT. The rearrangement joins TRBV11-2 to TRBJ2-3, with D uncertain. This CDR3 has 13 residues. V was pared by 4 bases and J by 2 bases, with 7 bases between. From germline, CDR1 is SGHAT and CDR2 FQNNGV.

The gene calls are TRBV2 and TRBJ1-1; D not resolved. The ends were cut back, 6 bases at V and 5 bases at J, with 10 bases in the middle. The V gene's germline CDR1 is SNHLY and CDR2 FYNNEI. The CDR3 is made up of 12 amino acids. CDR3 in amino acids: CASSRQRTEAFF. DNA of the CDR3: TGTGCCAGCAGCAGACAAAGGACTGAAGCTTTCTTT.

The chain is built from TRBV11-2 and TRBJ1-2; D not resolved. The CDR3 is 13 residues long. Looked up from germline, CDR1 is SGHAT and CDR2 is FQNNGV. V was clipped by 5 bases and J by 6 bases, with 13 bases between them. Here the CDR3 reads CASSLDRGNGYTF. CDR3 sequence (DNA): TGTGCCAGCAGCCTCGACCGGGGAAATGGCTACACCTTC.

The chain couples TRBV5-1 to TRBJ2-3; D is possibly TRBD2 (7 bases). Per germline, CDR1 SGHRS and CDR2 YFSETQ. Trimming took off 2 bases at V and 5 bases at J, with 15 bases between the two ends. The CDR3 contains 15 residues. The CDR3 reads CASSFSGGAGDTQYF. The CDR3 DNA reads as TGCGCCAGCAGCTTTAGTGGGGGGGCCGGAGATACGCAGTATTTT.

This rearrangement joins TRBV2 to TRBJ2-1; 8 bases map to TRBD1. Trimming cost V 5 bases and J 2 bases; bases outside gene matches: 5. This CDR3 has 15 amino acids. CDR1 is SNHLY, CDR2 FYNNEI, per germline. The CDR3, as DNA: TGTGCCAGCAGTAGGAGGACAGGGACCTACAATGAGCAGTTCTTC. This sequence encodes CASSRRTGTYNEQFF.

V is TRBV7-2 and J is TRBJ2-2; D perhaps matches TRBD1 (6 bases). V shed 5 bases and J shed 13 bases, with 14 bases lying between them. Germline-derived CDR1 and CDR2 are SGHTA and FQGNSA. The CDR3 has 12 amino acids. The CDR3 DNA sequence: TGTGCCAGCAGCCCGGCGGGCAGGGGGCTGTTTTTT. Protein: CASSPAGRGLFF.

The chain uses TRBV6-1 and TRBJ2-1, with D perhaps matching TRBD1 (6 bases). The V and J ends lost 1 base and 0 bases respectively, with 7 bases between them. The CDR3 length is 15 residues. Looked up from germline, CDR1 is MNHNS and CDR2 is SASEGT. The CDR3 loop is CASSEGQASYNEQFF. CDR3 bases: TGTGCCAGCAGTGAAGGACAGGCCTCCTACAATGAGCAGTTCTTC.

The rearrangement links TRBV5-1 to TRBJ2-2; 7 bases fit TRBD2. Germline CDR1 reads SGHRS; CDR2 reads YFSETQ. Trimming removed 4 bases from V and 4 bases from J; junction bases left unmatched: 10. The CDR3 is 16 residues long. The CDR3 region has the DNA TGCGCCAGCAGCCCTCGAGTGGGGGGGACCACCGGGGAGCTGTTTTTT. This gives the protein CASSPRVGGTTGELFF.

The chain employs TRBV19 and TRBJ1-5; unclear D gene. The germline V gene has CDR1 LNHDA and CDR2 SQIVND (reference sequence). With 4 bases removed from V and 8 bases from J, the gap between germline ends came to 15 bases. CDR3 length: 14 amino acids. The CDR3 loop reads CASSTQEDWEPQHF. CDR3 DNA: TGTGCCAGTAGTACCCAGGAGGACTGGGAGCCCCAGCATTTT. Supplemented by reference TRBV19 and TRBJ1-5, the full variable domain reads DGGITQSPKYLFRKEGQNVTLSCEQNLNHDAMYWYRQDPGQGLRLIYYSQIVNDFQKGDIAEGYSVSREKKESFPLTVTSAQKNPTAFYLCASSTQEDWEPQHFGDGTRLSIL.

CDR3 nucleotide sequence: TGTGCCAGCAGTGTGGGCAGGGGATCCTACGAGCAGTACTTC. The encoded protein is CASSVGRGSYEQYF. The chain is built from TRBV2 and TRBJ2-5; TRBD1 is a possible D gene (6 bases). The J call is uncertain, as TRBJ2-7 better fits the DNA end. The CDR3 runs 14 residues. Germline V gene data show CDR1 as SNHLY and CDR2 as FYNNEI.

This chain joins TRBV2 and TRBJ1-4, with D unclear. This CDR3 has 15 residues. V lost 5 bases and J 0 bases, leaving 10 bases between the germline ends. Germline-derived CDR1 and CDR2 are SNHLY and FYNNEI. CDR3 bases: TGTGCCAGCAGTCGCGGTCCAGCAACTAATGAAAAACTGTTTTTT. Its protein product is CASSRGPATNEKLFF.

With respect to this clone: The same CDR3 is also encoded by other DNA sequences in this sample. V is TRBV5-1 and J is TRBJ2-7, with a possible D match to TRBD2 (6 bases). The CDR3 covers 16 residues. Germline V CDR1 and CDR2: SGHRS, YFSETQ. Trimming left V 0 bases short and J 2 bases short, with 15 bases between. CDR3: CASSLDRGTGAYEQYF. In nucleotides, the CDR3 is TGCGCCAGCAGCTTGGATCGGGGGACGGGCGCCTACGAGCAGTACTTC. The entire variable domain, with the rest obtained from reference TRBV5-1 and TRBJ2-7, is as follows: KAGVTQTPRYLIKTRGQQVTLSCSPISGHRSVSWYQQTPGQGLQFLFEYFSETQRNKGNFPGRFSGRQFSNSRSEMNVSTLELGDSALYLCASSLDRGTGAYEQYFGPGTRLTVT.

This chain uses TRBV4-3 with TRBJ2-7, with 8 positions matching TRBD2. V lost 4 bases to trimming and J lost 6 bases; unmatched junction nucleotides: 14. The CDR3 has 16 amino acids. The germline gives CDR1 LGHNA, CDR2 YSLEER. CDR3 sequence reads: CASSPVTGGPLREQYF. DNA for the CDR3: TGCGCCAGCAGCCCTGTCACGGGAGGGCCCTTACGCGAGCAGTACTTC.

In this sample, this clone turned up once. The V gene is TRBV4-1, the J gene TRBJ2-5; 7 bases match TRBD1. The DNA end lines up better with TRBJ2-7; the J call may be wrong. Germline assignment: CDR1 MGHRA and CDR2 YSYEKL. The CDR3 is made up of 14 amino acids. In nucleotides, the CDR3 is TGCGCCAGCAGCCAAGAACAGGGGATCTACGAGCAGTACTTC. This codes for CASSQEQGIYEQYF.

The chain couples TRBV6-5 to TRBJ1-1, with D hard to call. The CDR3 is made up of 12 amino acids. CDR1 and CDR2 from the germline V gene are MNHEY and SVGAGI. Trimming left V 11 bases short and J 1 base short, with 11 bases between. The DNA for the CDR3 is TGTGCCGCCGGGGAGGGGAACACTGAAGCTTTCTTT. Translating gives CAAGEGNTEAFF.

The chain carries TRBV6-1 and TRBJ1-1; maybe TRBD1 (5 bases). CDR1 MNHNS and CDR2 SASEGT come from the germline V gene. V lost 2 bases, J lost 8 bases, and 9 bases lay in between. There are 12 residues in the CDR3. The CDR3 here is CASSELKGEAFF. CDR3 bases: TGTGCCAGCAGTGAATTAAAGGGGGAAGCTTTCTTT.

A few counts support this clone. This chain connects TRBV7-8 to TRBJ1-5; no reliable D call. V was pared by 5 bases and J by 4 bases, with 15 bases between. The CDR3 covers 15 residues. Germline CDR1 is SGHVS and CDR2 is FQNEAQ. This chain's CDR3 is CASSPISLGNQPQHF. CDR3 nucleotides: TGTGCCAGCAGCCCTATCTCCCTCGGGAATCAGCCCCAGCATTTT.

J is TRBJ2-5 and V is TRBV27; 11 nucleotides agree with TRBD1. The tail of the sequence fits TRBJ2-7 better, so the J call may be wrong. Germline values: CDR1 MNHEY, CDR2 SMNVEV (reference sequence). There are 14 residues in the CDR3. In nucleotides, the CDR3 is TGTGCCAGCAGTTCGGCGGACAGGGGGCACGAGCAGTACTTC. Its translation: CASSSADRGHEQYF.